These T cell receptor beta chains were read from a single sample in a study of TIL therapy for anti-PD-1-resistant metastatic lung cancer. Measured with immunoSEQ multiplex PCR; TCRdb has only the in-frame clones, and not every one. In the table there are some 90,000 clones, 50% to 70% of which are singletons. Here the sequenced sample was tumor tissue, taken at baseline. The source is a person aged 25-79 years with non-small cell lung cancer. The CDR3 runs from the conserved cysteine through the conserved F or W. Fields, in order: CDR3 protein, V gene, J gene.

CDR3aa: CASSLRTKNTDTQYF
v_gene: TRBV7-2
j_gene: TRBJ2-3

CDR3aa: CASSSGTGGYEQYF
v_gene: TRBV11-2
j_gene: TRBJ2-7

CDR3aa: CASSSGTSGSGTQYF
v_gene: TRBV5-4
j_gene: TRBJ2-3

CDR3aa: CASSQGLQGRSGANVLTF
v_gene: TRBV3-1/TRBV3-2
j_gene: TRBJ2-6

CDR3aa: CASSHGGGTEAFF
v_gene: TRBV4-3
j_gene: TRBJ1-1

CDR3aa: CASSRGRTNQPQHF
v_gene: TRBV28
j_gene: TRBJ1-5

CDR3aa: CASSQARDEQFF
v_gene: TRBV4-2
j_gene: TRBJ2-1

CDR3aa: CASSYGGVYGYTF
v_gene: TRBV6-5
j_gene: TRBJ1-2

CDR3aa: CASSLNPGLTNAQHF
v_gene: TRBV7-2
j_gene: TRBJ1-5

CDR3aa: CATSRDRGSPLHF
v_gene: TRBV15
j_gene: TRBJ1-6